Each of the 17 T cell receptor beta chains below was sequenced from the same sample in a study of PD-1 blockade in mismatch repair-deficient tumors (dated by TCRdb to the late 2010s). The library was prepared using the immunoSEQ multiplex PCR assay. As stored in TCRdb, this immuneACCESS dataset retains in-frame rearrangements with V and J assigned. A fraction of the clones does not appear; measured against another copy, unresolved V genes explain less than half of the discrepancy, and the remainder lacks a known reason. Here the sample has tens of thousands of clones; approximately 78% occur a single time. The ten largest clones take up about 6% of the sample. Specimen: peripheral blood, collected 44 weeks after starting pembrolizumab. These receptors came from an adult with mismatch repair-deficient cancer.

J is TRBJ2-7 and V is TRBV2; 7 bases agree with TRBD2. Germline CDR1 reads SNHLY; CDR2 reads FYNNEI. With 5 bases clipped from V and 4 bases from J, the junction kept 8 bases outside the gene matches. This CDR3 contains 14 residues. CDR3 sequence reads: CASSPAGVAYEQYF. In DNA form, the CDR3 reads TGTGCCAGCAGTCCCGCGGGAGTCGCTTACGAGCAGTACTTC.

The V gene is TRBV11-3, the J gene TRBJ2-7; 10 bases fit TRBD2. The CDR3 totals 15 residues. With V trimmed by 5 bases and J by 6 bases, 10 bases remained unmatched. CDR1 and CDR2 (germline): SGHNT, YENEEA. As DNA, the CDR3 is TGTGCCAGCAGCGTCTCAACTAGCGGGATAAGCGAGCAGTACTTC. The encoded protein is CASSVSTSGISEQYF.

This chain uses TRBV27 with TRBJ1-2, with a possible D match to TRBD1 (5 bases). The ends were cut back, 2 bases at V and 4 bases at J, with 11 bases in the middle. Per germline, CDR1 MNHEY and CDR2 SMNVEV (reference sequence). This CDR3 has 14 amino acids. This CDR3 is CASSLRGAFYGYTF. The CDR3 DNA follows: TGTGCCAGCAGTTTAAGAGGGGCCTTCTATGGCTACACCTTC.

J is TRBJ2-1 and V is TRBV1; TRBD2, the D gene given by the table, was not confirmed from the DNA. TRBV1 is annotated as a pseudogene. This CDR3 contains 19 residues. The CDR3 loop reads CTSSQDCGRGSSSYNEQFF. The DNA for the CDR3 is TGCACCAGCAGCCAAGATTGCGGGCGCGGGAGTAGCTCCTACAATGAGCAGTTCTTC.

The J gene is TRBJ2-5, the V gene TRBV5-1, with 7 bases lining up with TRBD2. Unmatched junction bases numbered 6, after V lost 5 bases and J lost 5 bases. Germline V gives CDR1 SGHRS, CDR2 YFSETQ. The CDR3 spans 13 residues. The CDR3 nucleotides read TGCGCCAGCAGTGGCGGGAGAGGGGAGACCCAGTACTTC. It yields the protein CASSGGRGETQYF.

Turning to this clone: An end of the junction differs from the germline gene, which may be a read error. The chain is built from TRBV7-7 and TRBJ2-5; 9 bases are shared with TRBD2. Germline assignment: CDR1 SSHAT and CDR2 FNYEAQ (reference sequence). The CDR3 sequence is 17 residues long. CDR3 sequence (DNA): TGTGCTAGCAGCTTAGGCCACATAGCGGGAGCGGGCGAGACCCAGTACTTC. This encodes CASSLGHIAGAGETQYF.

The J gene is TRBJ2-5, the V gene TRBV5-1, with 8 nucleotides matching TRBD1. Trimming removed 4 bases from V and 5 bases from J; junction bases left unmatched: 10. The CDR3 totals 15 residues. Per the germline V gene, CDR1 is SGHRS and CDR2 is YFSETQ. CDR3 nucleotides: TGCGCCAGCAGCACAAGCCAGGGGGCGCAGGAGACCCAGTACTTC. It yields the protein CASSTSQGAQETQYF.

This clone was detected a few times. The rearrangement joins TRBV5-1 to TRBJ2-1, with 8 bases lining up with TRBD2. Germline V lookup: CDR1 SGHRS, CDR2 YFSETQ. The V segment lost 6 bases and the J segment 6 bases; nucleotides outside the gene matches: 5. This CDR3 contains 13 residues. This CDR3 reads CASNSGSSNEQFF. CDR3 coding DNA: TGCGCCAGCAACAGCGGGAGCTCCAATGAGCAGTTCTTC.

The chain couples TRBV5-4 to TRBJ2-2; weak D call: TRBD2 (6 bases). This CDR3 has 17 residues. V was clipped by 0 bases and J by 2 bases, with 14 bases between them. The germline V gene encodes CDR1 SGHNT and CDR2 YYREEE (reference sequence). CDR3 coding DNA: TGTGCCAGCAGCTTGGCGGGCGGCGGGGCTAACACCGGGGAGCTGTTTTTT. As protein: CASSLAGGGANTGELFF. Full variable domain (remainder filled in from reference TRBV5-4 and TRBJ2-2): ETGVTQSPTHLIKTRGQQVTLRCSSQSGHNTVSWYQQALGQGPQFIFQYYREEENGRGNFPPRFSGLQFPNYSSELNVNALELDDSALYLCASSLAGGGANTGELFFGEGSRLTVL.

The chain couples TRBV6-1 to TRBJ1-1; a weak D match, TRBD1 (6 bases). The CDR3 totals 15 residues. Trimming left V 1 base short and J 3 bases short, with 12 bases between. CDR1 MNHNS and CDR2 SASEGT come from the germline V gene. This CDR3 reads CASSEGQAQYTEAFF. The CDR3 nucleotides are TGTGCCAGCAGTGAAGGACAGGCACAATACACTGAAGCTTTCTTT.

The CDR3 region is CASSIAASGSLGEQFF. The CDR3 coding sequence is TGTGCCAGTAGTATAGCGGCTAGCGGGAGCCTCGGTGAGCAGTTCTTC. The chain couples TRBV19 to TRBJ2-1, with 10 bases that match TRBD2. CDR1 is LNHDA, CDR2 SQIVND, per germline (reference sequence). This CDR3 contains 16 residues. V was pared by 1 base and J by 9 bases, with 9 bases of the junction left unmatched.

The CDR3 loop is CASSLSGLSSYEQYF. The CDR3 DNA sequence: TGTGCCAGCAGCCTTAGCGGGTTGAGCTCCTACGAGCAGTACTTC. The rearrangement uses TRBV4-2 and TRBJ2-7; 7 bases match TRBD2. CDR3 length: 15 amino acids. Germline-derived CDR1 and CDR2 are LGHNA and YNFKEQ. The V segment lost 4 bases and the J segment 0 bases; nucleotides outside the gene matches: 6.

The rearrangement uses TRBV27 and TRBJ2-7; perhaps TRBD2 as D (5 bases). Germline V lookup: CDR1 MNHEY, CDR2 SMNVEV (reference sequence). The V end was cut by 10 bases, the J end by 6 bases, with 10 bases between. The CDR3 totals 10 residues. The CDR3, as DNA: TGTGCCACCGGGGTGGTCGAGCAGTACTTC. Translated, it gives CATGVVEQYF.

The chain has TRBV7-3 and TRBJ1-2; possible D gene TRBD1, 6 bases. V lost 6 bases and J 4 bases, leaving 21 bases between the germline ends. This CDR3 is 16 amino acids long. CDR1 and CDR2 (germline): SGHTA, FQGTGA. The CDR3 protein is CASSQIGQPGTYGYTF. The CDR3 nucleotides read TGTGCCAGCAGTCAGATTGGACAGCCGGGAACCTATGGCTACACCTTC.

This chain connects TRBV7-3 to TRBJ2-1, with unresolved D. The CDR3 totals 16 residues. CDR1 and CDR2 from the germline V gene are SGHTA and FQGTGA. Trimming cost V 0 bases and J 0 bases, with 9 bases left between them. The CDR3, as DNA: TGTGCCAGCAGCTTAACTGGGCGGAGCTCCTACAATGAGCAGTTCTTC. The encoded protein is CASSLTGRSSYNEQFF.

Only a few counts were recorded for this clone. The genes are TRBV5-4 and TRBJ2-1; TRBD1 is a possible D gene (6 bases). CDR3 length: 14 amino acids. V was cut by 1 base and J by 1 base, with 6 bases left in between. The germline V gene encodes CDR1 SGHNT and CDR2 YYREEE (reference sequence). CDR3 in DNA: TGTGCCAGCAGCTTGAGGGGGTCCTACAATGAGCAGTTCTTC. It specifies CASSLRGSYNEQFF.

This rearrangement joins TRBV6-5 to TRBJ1-5; D may be TRBD1 (5 bases). Per germline, CDR1 MNHEY and CDR2 SVGAGI. Between the trimmed V and J ends, which lost 6 bases and 8 bases, there was a span of 17 bases. This CDR3 is 14 amino acids long. CDR3 residues: CASRAGGGGKPQHF. CDR3 nucleotide sequence: TGTGCCAGCAGAGCCGGGGGGGGAGGAAAGCCCCAGCATTTT.